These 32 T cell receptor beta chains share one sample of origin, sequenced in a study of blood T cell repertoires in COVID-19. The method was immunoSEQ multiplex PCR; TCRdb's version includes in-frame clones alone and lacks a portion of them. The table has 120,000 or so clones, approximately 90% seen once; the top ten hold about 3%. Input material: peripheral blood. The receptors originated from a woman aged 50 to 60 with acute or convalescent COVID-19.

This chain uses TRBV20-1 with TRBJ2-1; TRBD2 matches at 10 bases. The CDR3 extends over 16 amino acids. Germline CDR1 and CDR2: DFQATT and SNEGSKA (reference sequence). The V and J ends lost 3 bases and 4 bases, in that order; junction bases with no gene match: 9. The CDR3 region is CSASRKQTSGYNEQFF. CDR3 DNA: TGCAGTGCTAGTCGAAAACAGACTAGCGGGTACAATGAGCAGTTCTTC.

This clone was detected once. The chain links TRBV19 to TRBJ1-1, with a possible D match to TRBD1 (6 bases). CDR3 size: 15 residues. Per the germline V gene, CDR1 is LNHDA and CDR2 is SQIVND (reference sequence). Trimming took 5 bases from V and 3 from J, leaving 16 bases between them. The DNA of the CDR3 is TGTGCCAGTAGTGCAGGGACACCCATCGACACTGAAGCTTTCTTT. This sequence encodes CASSAGTPIDTEAFF.

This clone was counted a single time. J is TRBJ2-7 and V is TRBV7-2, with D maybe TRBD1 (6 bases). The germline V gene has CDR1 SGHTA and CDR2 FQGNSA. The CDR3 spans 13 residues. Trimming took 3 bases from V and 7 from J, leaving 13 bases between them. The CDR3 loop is CASSLDRRREQYF. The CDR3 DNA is TGTGCCAGCAGCTTGGACAGAAGAAGGGAGCAGTACTTC.

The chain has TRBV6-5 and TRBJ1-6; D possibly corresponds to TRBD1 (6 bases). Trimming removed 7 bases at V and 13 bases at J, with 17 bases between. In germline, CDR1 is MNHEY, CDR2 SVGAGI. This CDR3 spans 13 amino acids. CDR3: CASIRGGDSPLHF. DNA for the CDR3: TGTGCCAGCATCCGAGGGGGGGACTCTCCCCTCCACTTT.

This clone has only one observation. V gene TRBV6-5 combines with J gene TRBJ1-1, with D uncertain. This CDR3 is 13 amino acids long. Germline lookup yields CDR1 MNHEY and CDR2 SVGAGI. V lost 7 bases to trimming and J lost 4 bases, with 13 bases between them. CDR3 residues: CASTQPQRTEAFF. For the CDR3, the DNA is TGTGCCAGCACCCAGCCCCAGCGCACTGAAGCTTTCTTT.

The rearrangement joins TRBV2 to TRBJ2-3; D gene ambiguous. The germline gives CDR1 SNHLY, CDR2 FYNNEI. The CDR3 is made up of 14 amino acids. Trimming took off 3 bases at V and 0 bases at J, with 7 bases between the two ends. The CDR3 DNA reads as TGTGCCAGCAGTGACAGTTCTAGCACAGATACGCAGTATTTT. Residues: CASSDSSSTDTQYF.

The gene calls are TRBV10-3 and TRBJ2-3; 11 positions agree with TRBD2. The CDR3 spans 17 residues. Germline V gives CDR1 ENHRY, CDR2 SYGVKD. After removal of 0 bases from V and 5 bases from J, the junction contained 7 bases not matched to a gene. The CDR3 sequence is CAISESILAGGRDTQYF. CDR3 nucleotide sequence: TGTGCCATCAGTGAGTCGATTTTAGCGGGAGGGCGAGATACGCAGTATTTT.

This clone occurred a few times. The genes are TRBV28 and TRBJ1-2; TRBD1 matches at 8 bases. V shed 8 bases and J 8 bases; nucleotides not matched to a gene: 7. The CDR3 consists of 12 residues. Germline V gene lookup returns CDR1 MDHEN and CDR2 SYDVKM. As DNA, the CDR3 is TGTGCCAGCGGACCAGGGGGCCGAGGCTACACCTTC. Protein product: CASGPGGRGYTF.

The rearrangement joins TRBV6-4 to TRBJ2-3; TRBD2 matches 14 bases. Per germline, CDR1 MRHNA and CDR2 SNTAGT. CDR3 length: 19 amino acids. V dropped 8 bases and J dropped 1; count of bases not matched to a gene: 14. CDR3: CASRIPGLAGDPRTDTQYF. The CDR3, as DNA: TGTGCCAGCCGGATCCCGGGACTAGCGGGAGATCCCCGCACAGATACGCAGTATTTT.

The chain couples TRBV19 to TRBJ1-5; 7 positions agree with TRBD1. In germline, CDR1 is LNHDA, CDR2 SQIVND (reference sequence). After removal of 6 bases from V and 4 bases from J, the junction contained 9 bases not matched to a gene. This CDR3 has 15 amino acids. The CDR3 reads CASRTPGQPNQPQHF. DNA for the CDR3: TGTGCCAGTAGAACGCCGGGACAGCCTAATCAGCCCCAGCATTTT.

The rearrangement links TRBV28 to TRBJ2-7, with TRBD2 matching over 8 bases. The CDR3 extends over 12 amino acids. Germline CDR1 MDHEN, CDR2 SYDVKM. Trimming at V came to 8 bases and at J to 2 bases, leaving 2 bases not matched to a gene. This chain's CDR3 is CASERGTYEQYF. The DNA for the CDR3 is TGTGCCAGCGAGCGGGGGACCTACGAGCAGTACTTC.

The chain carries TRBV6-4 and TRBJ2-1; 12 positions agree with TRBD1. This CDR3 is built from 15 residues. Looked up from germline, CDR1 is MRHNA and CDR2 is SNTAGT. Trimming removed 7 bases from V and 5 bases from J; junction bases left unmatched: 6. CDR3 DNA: TGTGCCAGCAAGCCGGGACAGGGGGCGCACAATGAGCAGTTCTTC. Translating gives CASKPGQGAHNEQFF.

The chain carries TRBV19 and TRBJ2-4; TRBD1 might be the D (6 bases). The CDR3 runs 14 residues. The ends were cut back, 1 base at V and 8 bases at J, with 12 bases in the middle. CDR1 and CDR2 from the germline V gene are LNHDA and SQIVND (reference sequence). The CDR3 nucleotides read TGTGCCAGTAGTATAGTTGGGGGCGCGGACATTCAGTACTTC. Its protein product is CASSIVGGADIQYF.

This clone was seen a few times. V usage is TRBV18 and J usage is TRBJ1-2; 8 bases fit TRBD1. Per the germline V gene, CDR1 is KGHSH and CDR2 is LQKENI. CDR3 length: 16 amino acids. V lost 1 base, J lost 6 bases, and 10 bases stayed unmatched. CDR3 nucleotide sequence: TGTGCCAGCTCACCACAGGGGACAGGTCGTCTGGATGGCTACACCTTC. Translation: CASSPQGTGRLDGYTF.

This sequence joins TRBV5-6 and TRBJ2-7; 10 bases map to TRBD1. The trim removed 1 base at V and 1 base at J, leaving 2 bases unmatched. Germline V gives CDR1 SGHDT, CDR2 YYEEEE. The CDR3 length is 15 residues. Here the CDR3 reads CASSLRQGASYEQYF. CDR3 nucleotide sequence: TGTGCCAGCAGCTTGAGACAGGGGGCGTCCTACGAGCAGTACTTC. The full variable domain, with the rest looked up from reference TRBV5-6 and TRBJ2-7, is DAGVTQSPTHLIKTRGQQVTLRCSPKSGHDTVSWYQQALGQGPQFIFQYYEEEERQRGNFPDRFSGHQFPNYSSELNVNALLLGDSALYLCASSLRQGASYEQYFGPGTRLTVT.

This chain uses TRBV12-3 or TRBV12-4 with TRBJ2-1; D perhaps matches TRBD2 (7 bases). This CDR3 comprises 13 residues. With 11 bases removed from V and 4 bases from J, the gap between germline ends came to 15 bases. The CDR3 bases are TGTGCCTCCAGGGGAGGGAATTACAATGAGCAGTTCTTC. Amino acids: CASRGGNYNEQFF.

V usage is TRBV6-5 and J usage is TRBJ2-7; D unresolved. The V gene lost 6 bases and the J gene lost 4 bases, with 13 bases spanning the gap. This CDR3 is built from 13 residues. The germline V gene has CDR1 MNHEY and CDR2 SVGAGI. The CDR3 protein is CASSRHERYEQYF. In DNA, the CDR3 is TGTGCCAGCAGCCGCCACGAGAGGTACGAGCAGTACTTC.

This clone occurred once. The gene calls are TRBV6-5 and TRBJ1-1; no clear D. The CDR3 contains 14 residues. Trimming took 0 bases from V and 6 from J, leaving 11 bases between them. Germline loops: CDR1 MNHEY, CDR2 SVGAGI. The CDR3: CASSYSRVLPEAFF. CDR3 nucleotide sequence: TGTGCCAGCAGTTACTCCCGGGTTCTCCCTGAAGCTTTCTTT.

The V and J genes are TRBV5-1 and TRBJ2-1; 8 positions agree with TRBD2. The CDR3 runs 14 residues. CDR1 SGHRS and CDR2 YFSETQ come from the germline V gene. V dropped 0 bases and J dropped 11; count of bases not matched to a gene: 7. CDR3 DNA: TGCGCCAGCAGCTTGGGAGGGACTAGTAGTCAGCAGTTCTTC. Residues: CASSLGGTSSQQFF. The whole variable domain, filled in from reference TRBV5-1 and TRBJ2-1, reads KAGVTQTPRYLIKTRGQQVTLSCSPISGHRSVSWYQQTPGQGLQFLFEYFSETQRNKGNFPGRFSGRQFSNSRSEMNVSTLELGDSALYLCASSLGGTSSQQFFGPGTRLTVL.

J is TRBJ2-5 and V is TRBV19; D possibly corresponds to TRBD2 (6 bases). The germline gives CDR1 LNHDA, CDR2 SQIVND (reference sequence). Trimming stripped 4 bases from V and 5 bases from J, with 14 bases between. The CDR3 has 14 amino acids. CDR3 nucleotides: TGTGCCAGTAGTAGTCGGGGGTTGAGGGAGACCCAGTACTTC. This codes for CASSSRGLRETQYF. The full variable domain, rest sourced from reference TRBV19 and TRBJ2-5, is DGGITQSPKYLFRKEGQNVTLSCEQNLNHDAMYWYRQDPGQGLRLIYYSQIVNDFQKGDIAEGYSVSREKKESFPLTVTSAQKNPTAFYLCASSSRGLRETQYFGPGTRLLVL.

The CDR3 here is CASSFAVGAEQFF. CDR3 nucleotides: TGTGCCAGCAGCTTCGCCGTGGGCGCTGAGCAGTTCTTC. J is TRBJ2-1 and V is TRBV6-5; D gene uncertain. The CDR3 spans 13 residues. Germline values: CDR1 MNHEY, CDR2 SVGAGI. The V end was cut by 6 bases, the J end by 9 bases, with 15 bases between.

The CDR3 here is CASSPQLAGGPEQFF. The CDR3 DNA reads as TGTGCCAGCAGCCCGCAACTAGCGGGAGGCCCAGAGCAGTTCTTC. V is TRBV7-9 and J is TRBJ2-1; 12 positions agree with TRBD2. V dropped 5 bases and J dropped 10; count of bases not matched to a gene: 9. CDR1 and CDR2 (germline): SEHNR, FQNEAQ (reference sequence). This CDR3 contains 15 residues.

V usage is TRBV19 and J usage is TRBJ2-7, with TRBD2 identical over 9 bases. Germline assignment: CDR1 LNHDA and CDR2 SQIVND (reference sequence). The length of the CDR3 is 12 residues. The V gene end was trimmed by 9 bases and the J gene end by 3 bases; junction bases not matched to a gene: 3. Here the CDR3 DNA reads TGTGCCAGCCTTAGCGGGAGCTACGAGCAGTACTTC. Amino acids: CASLSGSYEQYF.

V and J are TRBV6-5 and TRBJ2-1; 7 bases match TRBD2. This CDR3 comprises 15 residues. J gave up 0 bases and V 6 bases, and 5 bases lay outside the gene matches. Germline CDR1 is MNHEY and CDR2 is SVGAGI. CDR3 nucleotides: TGTGCCAGCAGCGGGCGGGGGAGCTCCTACAATGAGCAGTTCTTC. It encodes CASSGRGSSYNEQFF.

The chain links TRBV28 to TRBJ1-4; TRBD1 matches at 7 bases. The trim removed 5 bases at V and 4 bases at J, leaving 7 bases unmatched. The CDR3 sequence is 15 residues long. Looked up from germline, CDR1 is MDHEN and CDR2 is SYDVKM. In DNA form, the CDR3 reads TGTGCCAGCAGTCCACAGGGGTCGATTAATGAAAAACTGTTTTTT. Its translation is CASSPQGSINEKLFF. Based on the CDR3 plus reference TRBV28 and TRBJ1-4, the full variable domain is DVKVTQSSRYLVKRTGEKVFLECVQDMDHENMFWYRQDPGLGLRLIYFSYDVKMKEKGDIPEGYSVSREKKERFSLILESASTNQTSMYLCASSPQGSINEKLFFGSGTQLSVL.

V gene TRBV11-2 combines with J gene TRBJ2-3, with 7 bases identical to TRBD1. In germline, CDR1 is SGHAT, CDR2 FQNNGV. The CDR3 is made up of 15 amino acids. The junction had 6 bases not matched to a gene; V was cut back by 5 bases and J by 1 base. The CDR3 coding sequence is TGTGCCAGCAGCAACAGGGGAGAGGGCACAGATACGCAGTATTTT. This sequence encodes CASSNRGEGTDTQYF.

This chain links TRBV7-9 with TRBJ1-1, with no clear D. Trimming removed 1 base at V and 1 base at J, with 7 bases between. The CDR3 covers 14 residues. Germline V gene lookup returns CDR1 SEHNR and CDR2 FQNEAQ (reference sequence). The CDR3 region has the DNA TGTGCCAGCAGCTTAGGGTCGGGGAACACTGAAGCTTTCTTT. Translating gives CASSLGSGNTEAFF.

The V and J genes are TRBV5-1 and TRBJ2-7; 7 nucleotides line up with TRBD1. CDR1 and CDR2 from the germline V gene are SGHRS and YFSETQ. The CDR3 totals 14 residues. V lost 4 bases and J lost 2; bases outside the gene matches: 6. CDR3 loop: CASSMDRLTYEQYF. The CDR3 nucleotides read TGCGCCAGCAGCATGGACAGGTTAACCTACGAGCAGTACTTC.

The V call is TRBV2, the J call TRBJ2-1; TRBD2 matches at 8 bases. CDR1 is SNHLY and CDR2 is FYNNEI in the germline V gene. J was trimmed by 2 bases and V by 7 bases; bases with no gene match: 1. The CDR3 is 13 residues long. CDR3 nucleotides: TGTGCCAGCAAGCGGGAGCCCTACAATGAGCAGTTCTTC. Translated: CASKREPYNEQFF.

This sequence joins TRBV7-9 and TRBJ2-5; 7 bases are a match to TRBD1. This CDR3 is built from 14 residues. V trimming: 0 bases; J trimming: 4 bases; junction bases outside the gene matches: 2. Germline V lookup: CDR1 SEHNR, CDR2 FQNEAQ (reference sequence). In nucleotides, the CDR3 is TGTGCCAGCAGCTTAGCACAGGGGAGAGAGACCCAGTACTTC. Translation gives CASSLAQGRETQYF.

In DNA form, the CDR3 reads TGTGCCACCAGTGATTTTACCGCCCGATACTTACGCACAGATACGCAGTATTTT. Translated, it gives CATSDFTARYLRTDTQYF. This chain links TRBV24-1 with TRBJ2-3; D unresolved. The V gene lost 1 base and the J gene lost 1 base, with 17 bases spanning the gap. CDR1 and CDR2 from the germline V gene are KGHDR and SFDVKD. The CDR3 is 18 amino acids.

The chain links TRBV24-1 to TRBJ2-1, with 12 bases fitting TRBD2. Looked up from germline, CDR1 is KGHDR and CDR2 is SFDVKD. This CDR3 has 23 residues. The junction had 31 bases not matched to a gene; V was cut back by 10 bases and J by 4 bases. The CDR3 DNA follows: TGTGCCACTCGCGTGCAGGTCATATTACCGGGACTAGCGGGCCGACACGTTTACAATGAGCAGTTCTTC. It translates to CATRVQVILPGLAGRHVYNEQFF.